The 11 T cell receptor beta chains below all came from one sample that was sequenced in a study of T-cell memory formation after mild COVID-19. Each CDR3 protein gets one entry after TCRdb re-called the 5' RACE reads with MiXCR. The sample shows under 450,000 distinct CDR3 sequences, under 25% of them seen only once. The sample was PBMCs or a T cell subset sorted from them (not recorded which). The receptors derive from an adult woman who had mild COVID-19 (a few samples of this study predate the infection). Cell type and time point are not known.

This clonotype has more than one count but fewer than ten. This chain uses TRBV5-1 with TRBJ2-1, with D possibly being TRBD1 (6 bases). The V end lost 0 bases, the J end lost 0 bases, and 10 bases lay between the germline ends. CDR1 and CDR2 from the germline V gene are SGHRS and YFSETQ. CDR3 length equals 16 residues. DNA for the CDR3: TGCGCCAGCAGCTTGGTGGCAGGGGTCTCCTACAATGAGCAGTTCTTC. Protein product: CASSLVAGVSYNEQFF. Full variable domain (remainder filled in from reference TRBV5-1 and TRBJ2-1): KAGVTQTPRYLIKTRGQQVTLSCSPISGHRSVSWYQQTPGQGLQFLFEYFSETQRNKGNFPGRFSGRQFSNSRSEMNVSTLELGDSALYLCASSLVAGVSYNEQFFGPGTRLTVL.

This clonotype was seen only a few times. The gene calls are TRBV3-1 and TRBJ2-2; D gene ambiguous. The CDR3 has 15 residues. V gave up 1 base and J gave up 0 bases, with 6 bases separating them. Germline CDR1 is LGHDT and CDR2 is YNNKEL (reference sequence). In DNA form, the CDR3 reads TGTGCCAGCAGCCAAGGGACGACGAACACCGGGGAGCTGTTTTTT. It specifies CASSQGTTNTGELFF.

The chain links TRBV5-6 to TRBJ1-2, with TRBD1 matching over 9 bases. The CDR3 contains 15 residues. Germline lookup yields CDR1 SGHDT and CDR2 YYEEEE. The V gene end was trimmed by 2 bases and the J gene end by 4 bases; junction bases not matched to a gene: 6. The CDR3 DNA reads TGTGCCAGCAGCTTCTCGGGACAGGGCCTCTATGGCTACACCTTC. As protein: CASSFSGQGLYGYTF.

This clonotype has a handful of counts. The rearrangement links TRBV20-1 to TRBJ2-7; the D gene is possibly TRBD1 (6 bases). CDR3 length equals 13 residues. Germline-derived CDR1 and CDR2 are DFQATT and SNEGSKA (reference sequence). The CDR3 sequence is CSYRQEGSYEQYF. The CDR3 region has the DNA TGCAGCTACCGACAGGAAGGGTCCTACGAGCAGTACTTC.

The chain has TRBV4-1 and TRBJ2-1; 10 bases are a match to TRBD1. Per germline, CDR1 MGHRA and CDR2 YSYEKL. The junction had 11 bases not matched to a gene; V was cut back by 3 bases and J by 9 bases. This CDR3 is 16 amino acids long. The CDR3 loop is CASSHPRDRGSSEQFF. DNA for the CDR3: TGCGCCAGCAGCCATCCCCGGGACAGGGGAAGTAGTGAGCAGTTCTTC.

The V call is TRBV7-2, the J call TRBJ2-1, with a weak D call TRBD1 (7 bases). CDR3 length equals 18 residues. Germline assignment: CDR1 SGHTA and CDR2 FQGNSA. Trimming stripped 5 bases from V and 4 bases from J, with 24 bases between. CDR3 region: CASSVRDSYLGGYNEQFF. CDR3 sequence (DNA): TGTGCCAGCAGCGTCCGGGACAGCTACCTTGGGGGGTACAATGAGCAGTTCTTC.

This clonotype has just a few counts. The chain links TRBV5-1 to TRBJ2-7, with TRBD1 as a possible D gene (6 bases). This CDR3 has 14 residues. V lost 5 bases and J lost 2, with 14 bases in between. CDR1 is SGHRS, CDR2 YFSETQ, per germline. For the CDR3, the DNA is TGCGCCAGCAGTGAGGGAGCAGGGGCCTACGAGCAGTACTTC. It translates to CASSEGAGAYEQYF.

This rearrangement joins TRBV2 to TRBJ2-3; D remains ambiguous. V gave up 2 bases and J gave up 0 bases, with 9 bases separating them. The CDR3 is 15 residues long. Germline loops: CDR1 SNHLY, CDR2 FYNNEI. CDR3 sequence reads: CASSERGLSTDTQYF. DNA of the CDR3: TGTGCCAGCAGTGAAAGAGGTCTCAGCACAGATACGCAGTATTTT.

This clonotype was counted a few times. The chain couples TRBV14 to TRBJ2-7; 7 positions agree with TRBD1. Germline trimming cut 1 base from V and 5 bases from J; bases unmatched to any gene: 8. Per the germline V gene, CDR1 is SGHDN and CDR2 is FVKESK. The length of the CDR3 is 15 residues. The CDR3 DNA reads TGTGCCAGCAGCCAAGCTTACAGGGGTGGAAACGAGCAGTACTTC. This gives the protein CASSQAYRGGNEQYF.

This clonotype was observed a handful of times. CDR3 loop: CAIRDEATEAFF. As DNA, the CDR3 is TGTGCCATCCGCGACGAGGCCACTGAAGCTTTCTTT. V usage is TRBV10-3 and J usage is TRBJ1-1; D is undetermined. Trimming removed 8 bases from V and 4 bases from J, with 11 bases in between. The germline gives CDR1 ENHRY, CDR2 SYGVKD. CDR3 length equals 12 residues.

The chain couples TRBV7-9 to TRBJ1-3; the D is unclear. Looked up from germline, CDR1 is SEHNR and CDR2 is FQNEAQ (reference sequence). Deletions cut 3 bases from V and 0 bases from J, with 6 bases between. This CDR3 has 14 residues. The DNA of the CDR3 is TGTGCCAGCAGCTTTGAACGCTCTGGAAACACCATATATTTT. Its translation is CASSFERSGNTIYF.